This paragraph reports one T cell receptor beta chain. Its matching antigen is unknown. The data stem from a study of Ad26.COV2.S vaccination and SARS-CoV-2 variants. Whole-study results and caveats: Substantial breadth was reported for post-vaccination spike-specific CD8+ and CD4+ T cells.

Sequenced by immunoSEQ multiplex PCR; TCRdb stores in-frame clones only, minus some. This table holds roughly 92,000 clones, roughly 84% found once. The sample consisted of peripheral blood, taken after recovery from COVID-19. This receptor was obtained from a human donor who had recovered from COVID-19.

The CDR3 DNA reads TGTGCCAGCAGCCCACAACTAGCGGGAGGGCCTTATGAGCAGTTCTTC. Translation: CASSPQLAGGPYEQFF. The gene calls are TRBV5-6 and TRBJ2-1, with 13 bases identical to TRBD2. V shed 4 bases, J shed 8 bases, and the junction held 9 bases outside the gene matches. There are 16 residues in the CDR3. From germline, CDR1 is SGHDT and CDR2 YYEEEE.